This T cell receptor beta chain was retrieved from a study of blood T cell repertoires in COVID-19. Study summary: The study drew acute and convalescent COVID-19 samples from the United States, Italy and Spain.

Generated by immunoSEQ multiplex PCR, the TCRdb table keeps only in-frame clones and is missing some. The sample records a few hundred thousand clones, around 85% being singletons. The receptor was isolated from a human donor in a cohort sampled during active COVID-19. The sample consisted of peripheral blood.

The CDR3 DNA follows: TGTGCCAGCTCACCACCGTCGGGTCCCGGGGCCAACGTCCTGACTTTC. Translated, it gives CASSPPSGPGANVLTF. The chain has TRBV18 and TRBJ2-6; D call uncertain. CDR1 is KGHSH and CDR2 is LQKENI in the germline V gene. The V and J ends lost 0 bases and 4 bases respectively, with 10 bases between them. There are 16 residues in the CDR3.